This T cell receptor (beta chain) is from a study of cytomegalovirus exposure and HLA in healthy donors. The CDR3 spans 13 residues. The germline V gene encodes CDR1 SGHRS and CDR2 YFSETQ. V lost 0 bases and J lost 11, with 9 bases in between. In the PCR, 60 Vbeta and 13 Jbeta primers were used. Generated by immunoSEQ multiplex PCR, the TCRdb table keeps only in-frame clones and is missing some. The table shows some 150,000 clones, with 65% to 85% occurring only once. The material sequenced was PBMCs. This receptor was taken from a woman under 30 in good health and CMV-seronegative. The genes are TRBV5-1 and TRBJ1-6, with D tentatively TRBD1 (6 bases). CDR3 sequence reads: CASSLEGDPPLHF. CDR3 DNA: TGCGCCAGCAGCTTGGAGGGGGATCCACCCCTCCACTTT.